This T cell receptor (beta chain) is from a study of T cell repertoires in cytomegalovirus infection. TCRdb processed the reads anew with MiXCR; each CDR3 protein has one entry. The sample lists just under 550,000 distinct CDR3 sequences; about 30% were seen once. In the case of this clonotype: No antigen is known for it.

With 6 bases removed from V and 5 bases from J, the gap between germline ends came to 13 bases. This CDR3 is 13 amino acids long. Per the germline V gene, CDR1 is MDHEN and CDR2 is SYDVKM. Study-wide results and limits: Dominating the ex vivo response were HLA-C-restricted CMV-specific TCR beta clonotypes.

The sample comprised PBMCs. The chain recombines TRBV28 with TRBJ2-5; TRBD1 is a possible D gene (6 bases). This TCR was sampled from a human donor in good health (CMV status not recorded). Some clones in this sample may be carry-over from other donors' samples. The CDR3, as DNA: TGTGCCAGCAGCCAAGGGGGTATCGAGACCCAGTACTTC. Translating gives CASSQGGIETQYF. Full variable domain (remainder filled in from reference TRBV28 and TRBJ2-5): DVKVTQSSRYLVKRTGEKVFLECVQDMDHENMFWYRQDPGLGLRLIYFSYDVKMKEKGDIPEGYSVSREKKERFSLILESASTNQTSMYLCASSQGGIETQYFGPGTRLLVL.